This T cell receptor beta chain was identified during a study of T-cell memory formation after mild COVID-19. Study observations and caveats: Chiefly within CM and EM were the contracting CD4+ clones; CD8+ ones were within EMRA. Whereas later expanders leaned CD4+, clones contracting day 15 to 85 showed a balanced CD4/CD8 makeup.

This clonotype has only a few counts. What it binds is not known. V lost 4 bases and J lost 3, with 21 bases in between. The CDR3 spans 17 residues. Per germline, CDR1 MNHEY and CDR2 SVGAGI. Constant-segment-primed 5'RACE gave TCR alpha and TCR beta cDNA libraries with sample barcodes and UMIs. TCRdb independently ran MiXCR on the 5' RACE reads; one entry per CDR3 protein. The table has about 470,000 distinct CDR3 sequences, 15% to 20% seen once; the top ten hold about 12%. Specimen: PBMCs or a T cell subset sorted from them (not recorded which). This clonotype was sampled from an adult woman who had mild COVID-19 (a few samples of this study predate the infection). Cell type and time point are not known. The V and J genes are TRBV6-5 and TRBJ1-2; no reliable D call. As DNA, the CDR3 is TGTGCCAGCAGTTTCGAATCGGCCCATCATGGGGACTATGGCTACACCTTC. Translation: CASSFESAHHGDYGYTF.